What follows is one T cell receptor (beta chain) and its context. What it recognizes is unknown. This entry is derived from a study of vaccination effects on CD4 cells after COVID-19. Ahead of sequencing, the ViraFEST assay grew antigen-specific CD4+ T cells using viral peptide pools. After more than 8 days in culture, the CD4+ T cells were isolated. Recipients of the vaccine had no prior SARS-CoV-2 infection and negative nucleocapsid antibodies. After two million PBMC were placed in each well, they were cultured with approximately 9.4 IU/ml IL-2 and roughly 10 ug/ml peptides. Here immunoSEQ multiplex PCR was the method, and the copy in TCRdb shows in-frame clones only, minus some. The sample comprises 74,000 or so clones, 80% of which are singletons, and 9.5% to 15% rests with the top ten. Study results and caveats: Researchers reported few convalescent patients and no early post-infection timepoints in the study.

J gave up 8 bases and V 0 bases, and 8 bases lay outside the gene matches. Looked up from germline, CDR1 is LNHDA and CDR2 is SQIVND (reference sequence). The length of the CDR3 is 16 residues. This chain links TRBV19 with TRBJ2-4; 9 bases map to TRBD1. The sequence derives from a human donor who received a COVID-19 vaccine. The material sequenced was CD4+ T cells from PBMCs cultured with SARS-CoV-2 spike peptides, taken before COVID-19 vaccination. CDR3 region: CASSIDPGQGMDIQYF. DNA of the CDR3: TGTGCCAGTAGTATAGACCCCGGACAGGGGATGGACATTCAGTACTTC.